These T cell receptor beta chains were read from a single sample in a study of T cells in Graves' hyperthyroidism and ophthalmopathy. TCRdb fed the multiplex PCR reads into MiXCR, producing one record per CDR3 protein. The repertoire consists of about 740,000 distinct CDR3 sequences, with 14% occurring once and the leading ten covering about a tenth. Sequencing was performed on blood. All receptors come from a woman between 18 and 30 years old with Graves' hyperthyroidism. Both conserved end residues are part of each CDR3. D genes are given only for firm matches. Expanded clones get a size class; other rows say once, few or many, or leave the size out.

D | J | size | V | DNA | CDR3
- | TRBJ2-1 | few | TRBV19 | TGTGCCAGTAGTTATCCGGGGGGCGCGGGCAATGAGCAGTTCTTC | CASSYPGGAGNEQFF
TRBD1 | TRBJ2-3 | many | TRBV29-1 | TGCAGCGTGGGACGGGACAGGCCTAATTTCGGCACAGATACGCAGTATTTT | CSVGRDRPNFGTDTQYF
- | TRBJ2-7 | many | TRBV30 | TGTGCCTGGAGTGTATCGCTCGACAGACTCTACGAGCAGTACTTC | CAWSVSLDRLYEQYF
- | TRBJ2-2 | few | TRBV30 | TGTGCCTGGAGTGTAAAGGGTTTCAACACCGGGGAGCTGTTTTTT | CAWSVKGFNTGELFF
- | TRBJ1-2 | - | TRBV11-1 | TGTGCCAGCAGCAGAACTGGGGCCCGGGGCTACACCTTC | CASSRTGARGYTF
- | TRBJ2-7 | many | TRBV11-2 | TGTGCCAGCAGCTTAGGTGCTAGCGTTGCATACGAGCAGTACTTC | CASSLGASVAYEQYF
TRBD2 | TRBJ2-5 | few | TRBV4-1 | TGCGCCAGCAGCCAAGATGAGCTAGCGGCCCCAACCCCGTACTTC | CASSQDELAAPTPYF
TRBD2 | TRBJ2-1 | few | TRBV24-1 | TGTGCCACCAGTGATCCTAGCGGGACAAGGGATGAGCAGTTCTTC | CATSDPSGTRDEQFF
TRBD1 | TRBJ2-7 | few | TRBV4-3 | TGCGCCAGCAGTGAAGAGGGGGCCCCCGCCTACGAGCAGTACTTC | CASSEEGAPAYEQYF
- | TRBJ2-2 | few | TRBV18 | TGTGCCAGCTCCCGGAAGACAGGATCCACCACCGGGGAGCTGTTTTTT | CASSRKTGSTTGELFF
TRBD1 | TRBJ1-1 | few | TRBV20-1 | TGCAGTGCTAAAAAAACCGGGACAGGGAACACTGAAGCTTTCTTT | CSAKKTGTGNTEAFF
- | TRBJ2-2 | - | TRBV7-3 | TGTGCCAGCAGCTTACTCCCCCCCGGACGGGTAAACACCGGGGAGCTGTTTTTT | CASSLLPPGRVNTGELFF
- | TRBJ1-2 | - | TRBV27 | TGTGCCAGCAGTTTTCGGGGAGTAGGATATGGCTACACCTTC | CASSFRGVGYGYTF
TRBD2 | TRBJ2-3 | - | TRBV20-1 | TGCAGTGCTTATACTAGCGCCACACCCACAGATACGCAGTATTTT | CSAYTSATPTDTQYF
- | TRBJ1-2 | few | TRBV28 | TGTGCCAGCCGGGACACAAGGACCTACACCTTC | CASRDTRTYTF
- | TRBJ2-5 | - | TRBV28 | TGTGCCAGCAGTTTAGACGGGGGTGAGACCCTGTACTTC | CASSLDGGETLYF
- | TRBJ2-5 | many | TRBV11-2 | TGTGCCAGCAGCTTAGTGGTCAGCTGGTACCAAGAGACCCAGTACTTC | CASSLVVSWYQETQYF
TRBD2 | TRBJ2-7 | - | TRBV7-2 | TGTGCCAGCAGCCCTAGCGGGAGGGCCAAATACGAGCAGTACTTC | CASSPSGRAKYEQYF
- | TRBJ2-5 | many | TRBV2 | TGTGCCAGCAGTGAAGGGGTAGCGGAAGAGACCCAGTACTTC | CASSEGVAEETQYF
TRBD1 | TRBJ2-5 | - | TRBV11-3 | TGTGCCAGCAGCTACGAGGGGGCAGGGGAGACCCAGTACTTC | CASSYEGAGETQYF
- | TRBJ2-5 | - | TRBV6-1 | TGTGCCACCATCTGGACCCTCGGAGAGACCCAGTACTTC | CATIWTLGETQYF
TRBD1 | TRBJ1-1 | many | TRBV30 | TGTGCCTGGACCGGGGAACAGGGGATGAACACTGAAGCTTTCTTT | CAWTGEQGMNTEAFF
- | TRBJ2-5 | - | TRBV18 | TGTGCCAGCCCACCGGGTCTCCAAGAGACCCAGTACTTC | CASPPGLQETQYF
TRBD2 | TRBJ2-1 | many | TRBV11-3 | TGTGCCAGCAGCCCCTTCAGTCTAGCGGGAGAACATGAGCAGTTCTTC | CASSPFSLAGEHEQFF
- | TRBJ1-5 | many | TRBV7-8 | TGTGCCAGCAGCTTAGGAGCCCTAGGCAATCAGCCCCAGCATTTT | CASSLGALGNQPQHF